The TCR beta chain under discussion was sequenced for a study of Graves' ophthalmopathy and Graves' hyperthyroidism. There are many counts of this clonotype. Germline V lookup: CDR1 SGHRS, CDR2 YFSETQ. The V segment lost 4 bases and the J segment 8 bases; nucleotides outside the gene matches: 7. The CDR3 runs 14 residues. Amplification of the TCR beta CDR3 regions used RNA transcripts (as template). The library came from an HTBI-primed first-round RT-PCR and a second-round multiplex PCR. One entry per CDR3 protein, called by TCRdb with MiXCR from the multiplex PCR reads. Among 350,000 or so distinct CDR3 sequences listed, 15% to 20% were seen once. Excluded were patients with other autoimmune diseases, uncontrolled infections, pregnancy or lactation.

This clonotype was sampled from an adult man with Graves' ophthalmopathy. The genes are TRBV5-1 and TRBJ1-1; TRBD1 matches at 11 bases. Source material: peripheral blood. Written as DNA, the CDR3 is TGCGCCAGCAGCCTACGGGGACAGGGGGAGGAAGCTTTCTTT. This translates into CASSLRGQGEEAFF.